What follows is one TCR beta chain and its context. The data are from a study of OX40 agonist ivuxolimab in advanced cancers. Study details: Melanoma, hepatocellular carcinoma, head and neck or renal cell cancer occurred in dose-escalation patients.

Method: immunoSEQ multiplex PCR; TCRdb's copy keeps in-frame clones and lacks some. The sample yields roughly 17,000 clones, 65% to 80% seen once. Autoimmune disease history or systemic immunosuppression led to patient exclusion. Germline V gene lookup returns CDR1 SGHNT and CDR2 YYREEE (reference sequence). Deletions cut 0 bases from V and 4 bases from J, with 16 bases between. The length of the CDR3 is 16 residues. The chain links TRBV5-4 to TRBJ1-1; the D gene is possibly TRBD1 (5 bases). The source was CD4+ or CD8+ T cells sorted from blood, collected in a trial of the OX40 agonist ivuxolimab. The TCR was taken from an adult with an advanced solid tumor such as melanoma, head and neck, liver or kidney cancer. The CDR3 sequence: CASSLGFGRVGTEAFF. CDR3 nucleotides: TGTGCCAGCAGCTTGGGATTTGGCAGGGTTGGCACTGAAGCTTTCTTT.